Presented here are 26 T cell receptor beta chains from one specimen sequenced in a study of blood T cell repertoires in COVID-19. Sequencing was performed with immunoSEQ multiplex PCR; in TCRdb, only in-frame clones are kept and a portion is missing. The data contain 50,000 to 70,000 clones, approximately 84% of them singletons. The sequenced material came from peripheral blood. These receptors all stem from a man between 65 and 85 years old with active COVID-19.

This rearrangement joins TRBV5-1 to TRBJ1-1, with 10 bases matching TRBD1. Per the germline V gene, CDR1 is SGHRS and CDR2 is YFSETQ. Trimming removed 4 bases from V and 0 bases from J; junction bases left unmatched: 6. This CDR3 contains 16 residues. This chain's CDR3 is CASSAGQGSMNTEAFF. As DNA, the CDR3 is TGCGCCAGCAGCGCGGGACAGGGGTCCATGAACACTGAAGCTTTCTTT.

The chain links TRBV5-1 to TRBJ2-1; 10 bases map to TRBD2. Germline V CDR1 and CDR2: SGHRS, YFSETQ. CDR3 size: 17 residues. J was trimmed by 2 bases and V by 0 bases; bases with no gene match: 5. This CDR3 reads CASSLVGLAGAYNEQFF. The CDR3 bases are TGCGCCAGCAGCTTGGTAGGGCTAGCGGGAGCCTACAATGAGCAGTTCTTC.

This clone showed up just once. The rearrangement uses TRBV9 and TRBJ2-1, with a tentative D call TRBD2 (5 bases). With 4 bases removed from V and 7 bases from J, the gap between germline ends came to 15 bases. This CDR3 spans 14 amino acids. The germline V gene encodes CDR1 SGDLS and CDR2 YYNGEE. The CDR3 sequence: CASSRLGARNEQFF. The CDR3 coding sequence is TGTGCCAGCAGCCGCCTGGGAGCGCGGAATGAGCAGTTCTTC.

The table lists this clone with a count of one. CDR3 sequence: CASSTQEATEAFF. The CDR3 DNA reads TGTGCCAGCAGTACGCAGGAAGCAACTGAAGCTTTCTTT. V and J are TRBV27 and TRBJ1-1; no clear D. The V end was cut by 5 bases, the J end by 5 bases, with 12 bases between. This CDR3 comprises 13 residues. Germline V CDR1 and CDR2: MNHEY, SMNVEV (reference sequence).

CDR3 amino acids: CASSTGTGEEKLFF. CDR3 in DNA: TGCGCCAGCAGCACCGGGACAGGGGAAGAAAAACTGTTTTTT. This chain joins TRBV5-1 and TRBJ1-4, with 10 nucleotides matching TRBD1. Germline-derived CDR1 and CDR2 are SGHRS and YFSETQ. The V and J ends lost 4 bases and 8 bases, in that order; junction bases with no gene match: 5. The CDR3 length is 14 residues.

This chain connects TRBV11-1 to TRBJ2-1; 12 positions agree with TRBD2. Looked up from germline, CDR1 is SGHAT and CDR2 is FQDESV (reference sequence). V was pared by 1 base and J by 10 bases, with 5 bases of the junction left unmatched. CDR3 length: 15 residues. The CDR3: CASSLGTSGIGEQFF. Here the CDR3 DNA reads TGTGCCAGCAGCTTAGGGACTAGCGGGATTGGGGAGCAGTTCTTC.

In DNA, the CDR3 is TGTGCCAGCGGGGGACAGGCGAATGAAAAACTGTTTTTT. This encodes CASGGQANEKLFF. This chain joins TRBV2 and TRBJ1-4; 8 nucleotides line up with TRBD1. From germline, CDR1 is SNHLY and CDR2 FYNNEI. V was clipped by 8 bases and J by 5 bases; unmatched bases: 4. This CDR3 is 13 amino acids long.

In nucleotides, the CDR3 is TGTGCCAGCAGTTACATCGGAGGAACTCCCTATGGCTACACCTTC. Residues: CASSYIGGTPYGYTF. The chain links TRBV6-2 or TRBV6-3 to TRBJ1-2; no firm D call. The CDR3 is made up of 15 amino acids. The V and J ends lost 2 bases and 4 bases respectively, with 14 bases between them. Germline CDR1 reads MNHEY; CDR2 reads SVGEGT.

The rearrangement joins TRBV5-4 to TRBJ1-6; no firm D call. The ends were cut back, 4 bases at V and 8 bases at J, with 19 bases in the middle. CDR1 SGHNT and CDR2 YYREEE come from the germline V gene (reference sequence). The CDR3 consists of 16 residues. The CDR3 DNA is TGTGCCAGCAGCCCTACCTCAGGTGGGCCTTATTCACCCCTCCACTTT. Amino acids: CASSPTSGGPYSPLHF.

The genes are TRBV7-9 and TRBJ1-1; no reliable D call. Trimming removed 3 bases from V and 1 base from J, with 6 bases in between. CDR1 SEHNR and CDR2 FQNEAQ come from the germline V gene (reference sequence). This CDR3 comprises 13 residues. The CDR3 loop is CASSFNRNTEAFF. For the CDR3, the DNA is TGTGCCAGCAGCTTTAACAGGAACACTGAAGCTTTCTTT.

The rearrangement links TRBV5-1 to TRBJ2-1; D is possibly TRBD1 (5 bases). There are 13 residues in the CDR3. Per the germline V gene, CDR1 is SGHRS and CDR2 is YFSETQ. Between the trimmed V and J ends, which lost 4 bases and 7 bases, there was a span of 12 bases. In nucleotides, the CDR3 is TGCGCCAGCAGCACCCAGGGTGGGAATGAGCAGTTCTTC. As protein: CASSTQGGNEQFF.

The chain is built from TRBV7-2 and TRBJ2-1, with 8 positions matching TRBD2. This CDR3 comprises 14 residues. With 4 bases clipped from V and 2 bases from J, the junction kept 1 base outside the gene matches. The germline gives CDR1 SGHTA, CDR2 FQGNSA. The CDR3 coding sequence is TGTGCCAGCAGCTCGGGACTAGCCTACAATGAGCAGTTCTTC. The encoded protein is CASSSGLAYNEQFF. Based on the CDR3 plus reference TRBV7-2 and TRBJ2-1, the full variable domain is GAGVSQSPSNKVTEKGKDVELRCDPISGHTALYWYRQSLGQGLEFLIYFQGNSAPDKSGLPSDRFSAERTGGSVSTLTIQRTQQEDSAVYLCASSSGLAYNEQFFGPGTRLTVL.

V and J are TRBV24-1 and TRBJ2-1, with 7 bases fitting TRBD1. CDR1 and CDR2 (germline): KGHDR, SFDVKD. V trimming: 3 bases; J trimming: 6 bases; junction bases outside the gene matches: 7. The length of the CDR3 is 15 residues. The CDR3 coding sequence is TGTGCCACCAGTGATACCCTTGCAGGGGGCAATGAGCAGTTCTTC. Residues: CATSDTLAGGNEQFF.

The chain employs TRBV7-2 and TRBJ2-5, with TRBD2 matching over 11 bases. The CDR3 has 18 amino acids. Germline V gene data show CDR1 as SGHTA and CDR2 as FQGNSA. V dropped 3 bases and J dropped 0; count of bases not matched to a gene: 9. The CDR3 DNA reads TGTGCCAGCAGCTTCAGTAGCGGGAGGGCCGTGTACCAAGAGACCCAGTACTTC. Translation: CASSFSSGRAVYQETQYF.

The V and J genes are TRBV28 and TRBJ1-5; 8 bases are a match to TRBD1. Germline V gene sequence: CDR1 MDHEN, CDR2 SYDVKM. This CDR3 is built from 17 residues. V shed 5 bases, J shed 2 bases, and the junction held 11 bases outside the gene matches. DNA of the CDR3: TGTGCCAGCAGTCCATGGACAGGGAGGTTGGGCAATCAGCCCCAGCATTTT. It yields the protein CASSPWTGRLGNQPQHF.

The CDR3 sequence is CASMPGLASYEQYF. The CDR3 DNA is TGTGCCAGCATGCCGGGACTAGCTTCCTACGAGCAGTACTTC. The chain is built from TRBV27 and TRBJ2-7; TRBD2 aligns across 9 bases. The CDR3 sequence is 14 residues long. CDR1 MNHEY and CDR2 SMNVEV come from the germline V gene (reference sequence). After removal of 7 bases from V and 1 base from J, the junction contained 5 bases not matched to a gene.

The rearrangement uses TRBV6-5 and TRBJ1-3, with a possible D match to TRBD1 (5 bases). Trimming removed 6 bases at V and 3 bases at J, with 9 bases between. This CDR3 has 13 amino acids. CDR1 and CDR2 (germline): MNHEY, SVGAGI. CDR3 residues: CASRGGYGNTIYF. CDR3 bases: TGTGCCAGCAGGGGGGGTTATGGAAACACCATATATTTT.

The rearrangement links TRBV6-2 or TRBV6-3 to TRBJ2-3, with 8 bases lining up with TRBD2. V was clipped by 4 bases and J by 6 bases; unmatched bases: 15. The CDR3 is 17 amino acids. CDR1 MNHEY and CDR2 SVGEGT come from the germline V gene. The CDR3, as DNA: TGTGCCAGCAGTTTCTCCCAGACTAGCGCGAGGGGGGATACGCAGTATTTT. This translates into CASSFSQTSARGDTQYF.

This clone is labeled medium-sized. This chain uses TRBV6-6 with TRBJ1-1; D might be TRBD1 (6 bases). V lost 7 bases, J lost 1 base, and 16 bases lay in between. CDR3 length: 15 residues. In germline, CDR1 is MNHNY, CDR2 SVGAGI (reference sequence). In DNA, the CDR3 is TGTGCCAGCACCCTGTCCCCGGGACAGAACACTGAAGCTTTCTTT. It yields the protein CASTLSPGQNTEAFF.

The chain joins TRBV5-1 to TRBJ1-2; possibly TRBD1 for D (5 bases). CDR3 length: 11 residues. Germline CDR1 and CDR2: SGHRS and YFSETQ. The ends were cut back, 3 bases at V and 5 bases at J, with 5 bases in the middle. The CDR3 DNA is TGCGCCAGCAGCTCAGGGTATGGCTACACCTTC. It yields the protein CASSSGYGYTF.

V and J are TRBV7-2 and TRBJ2-3; 8 positions agree with TRBD2. This CDR3 is built from 15 residues. Germline lookup yields CDR1 SGHTA and CDR2 FQGNSA. Unmatched junction bases numbered 4, after V lost 0 bases and J lost 5 bases. In nucleotides, the CDR3 is TGTGCCAGCAGCTTAGCGGGACTAGGTGGAGATACGCAGTATTTT. It yields the protein CASSLAGLGGDTQYF.

The J gene is TRBJ2-1, the V gene TRBV9, with D uncertain. V lost 0 bases and J lost 1, with 5 bases in between. The CDR3 runs 14 residues. Germline V gives CDR1 SGDLS, CDR2 YYNGEE. The CDR3 DNA follows: TGTGCCAGCAGCGTAGGTATATCCTACAATGAGCAGTTCTTC. It codes for CASSVGISYNEQFF.

The J gene is TRBJ2-7, the V gene TRBV7-2, with no clear D. This CDR3 is 15 amino acids long. Germline V lookup: CDR1 SGHTA, CDR2 FQGNSA. V was cut by 5 bases and J by 6 bases, with 20 bases left in between. In DNA form, the CDR3 reads TGTGCCAGCAGCACCGTACATACAACCGATGGCGAGCAGTACTTC. Translation: CASSTVHTTDGEQYF.

The V gene is TRBV9, the J gene TRBJ2-1, with D unclear. The CDR3 extends over 14 amino acids. Germline CDR1 and CDR2: SGDLS and YYNGEE. The V and J ends lost 0 bases and 4 bases respectively, with 8 bases between them. The chain's CDR3 is CASSVEHSYNEQFF. CDR3 coding DNA: TGTGCCAGCAGCGTAGAGCACAGTTACAATGAGCAGTTCTTC.

The rearrangement uses TRBV29-1 and TRBJ2-3; 9 bases match TRBD1. With V trimmed by 7 bases and J by 2 bases, 4 bases remained unmatched. The CDR3 covers 13 residues. Germline assignment: CDR1 SQVTM and CDR2 ANQGSEA. CDR3 coding DNA: TGCAGCGCCAGGACAGGGGTCACAGATACGCAGTATTTT. It yields the protein CSARTGVTDTQYF.

This chain joins TRBV18 and TRBJ2-2, with 11 bases that match TRBD2. The junction had 3 bases not matched to a gene; V was cut back by 0 bases and J by 6 bases. Germline assignment: CDR1 KGHSH and CDR2 LQKENI. This CDR3 contains 16 residues. The CDR3 spells CASSPPSGRASGELFF. Written as DNA, the CDR3 is TGTGCCAGCTCACCACCTAGCGGGAGGGCCTCCGGGGAGCTGTTTTTT. Filled out from reference TRBV18 and TRBJ2-2, the complete variable domain reads NAGVMQNPRHLVRRRGQEARLRCSPMKGHSHVYWYRQLPEEGLKFMVYLQKENIIDESGMPKERFSAEFPKEGPSILRIQQVVRGDSAAYFCASSPPSGRASGELFFGEGSRLTVL.